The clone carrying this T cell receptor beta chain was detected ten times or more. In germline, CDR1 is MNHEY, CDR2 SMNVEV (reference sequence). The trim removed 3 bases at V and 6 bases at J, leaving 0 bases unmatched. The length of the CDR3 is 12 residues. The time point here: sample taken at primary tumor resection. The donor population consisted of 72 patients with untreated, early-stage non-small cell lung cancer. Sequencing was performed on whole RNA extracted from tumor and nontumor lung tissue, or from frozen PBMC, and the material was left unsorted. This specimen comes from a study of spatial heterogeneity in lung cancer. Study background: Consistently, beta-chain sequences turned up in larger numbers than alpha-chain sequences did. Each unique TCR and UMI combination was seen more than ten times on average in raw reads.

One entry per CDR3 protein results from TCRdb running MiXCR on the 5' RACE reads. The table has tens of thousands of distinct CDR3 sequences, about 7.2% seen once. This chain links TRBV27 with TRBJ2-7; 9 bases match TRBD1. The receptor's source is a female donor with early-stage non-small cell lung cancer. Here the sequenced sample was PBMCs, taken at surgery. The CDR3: CASSLTGGEQYF. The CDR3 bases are TGTGCCAGCAGTTTGACAGGGGGCGAGCAGTACTTC.